The T cell receptor beta chain under discussion was sequenced for a study of beta chain features in type 1 diabetes. Study-wide points: The study found moderately but significantly shorter TCRB CDR3s in all four CD4+ subsets of Type 1 diabetes patients.

Remarks on this clone: Its matching antigen is unknown.

The authors reverse transcribed all of the isolated RNA, so sequencing captured expressed TCRB transcripts. Data came from immunoSEQ multiplex PCR; TCRdb stores just in-frame clones and leaves some out. Of around 600,000 clones in the sample, 12% were seen once. Trimming removed 0 bases at V and 7 bases at J, with 7 bases between. Per germline, CDR1 ENHRY and CDR2 SYGVKD. This CDR3 spans 14 amino acids. The sequencing sample was made of naive CD4+ T cells from blood. This clonotype was sampled from a man aged 25 to 40 with type 1 diabetes. This chain uses TRBV10-3 with TRBJ1-6; no definite D call. Here the CDR3 reads CAISESTPNSPLHF. The CDR3 DNA reads TGTGCCATCAGTGAGTCAACCCCGAATTCACCCCTCCACTTT.